Described below is a single T cell receptor (beta chain) sequence and its context. Its specificity is unknown. The germline V gene has CDR1 SGDLS and CDR2 YYNGEE. Unmatched junction bases numbered 9, after V lost 4 bases and J lost 4 bases. The CDR3 loop spans 15 amino acids. The data were taken from a study of monozygotic twins with cystic fibrosis. Across the whole study: Libraries were built from 3 to 3.5 micrograms of fragmented DNA using about 15 PCR cycles. Study-wide results and limits: Co-twins had the most similar V usage for 13 of 16 pairs, J for 8. Median Simpson clonality of approximately 0.0091 suggested naive T cells predominated. Monozygotic CF twins shared more identical nucleotide clonotypes than unrelated patients.

Assay: immunoSEQ multiplex PCR; the TCRdb copy retains only in-frame clones and omits some. Here the sample spans about 14,000 clones, just under 95% being singletons. The source material was blood. The TCR sequence derives from a girl aged 2 to 10 with cystic fibrosis. The gene calls are TRBV9 and TRBJ2-3, with 7 bases aligning to TRBD1. Here the CDR3 reads CASSPPLTGSDTQYF. CDR3 DNA: TGTGCCAGCAGCCCCCCCTTGACAGGGTCAGATACGCAGTATTTT.